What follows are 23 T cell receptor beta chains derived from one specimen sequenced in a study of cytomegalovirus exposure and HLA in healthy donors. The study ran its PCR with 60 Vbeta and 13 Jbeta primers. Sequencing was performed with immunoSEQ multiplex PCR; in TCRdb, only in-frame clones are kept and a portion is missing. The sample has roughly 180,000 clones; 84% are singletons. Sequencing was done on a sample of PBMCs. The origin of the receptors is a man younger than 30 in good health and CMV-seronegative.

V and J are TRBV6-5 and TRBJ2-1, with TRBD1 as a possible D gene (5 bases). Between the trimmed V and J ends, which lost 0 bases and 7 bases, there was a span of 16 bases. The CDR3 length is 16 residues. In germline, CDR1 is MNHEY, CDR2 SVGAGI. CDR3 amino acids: CASSYSLIQGANEQFF. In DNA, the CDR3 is TGTGCCAGCAGTTACTCATTAATCCAGGGTGCAAATGAGCAGTTCTTC.

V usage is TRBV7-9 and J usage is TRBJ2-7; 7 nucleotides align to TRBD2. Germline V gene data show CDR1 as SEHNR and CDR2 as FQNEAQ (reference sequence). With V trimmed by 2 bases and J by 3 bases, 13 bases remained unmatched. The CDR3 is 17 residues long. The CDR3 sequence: CASSLPRREGPRYEQYF. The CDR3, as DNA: TGTGCCAGCAGCTTACCCCGAAGGGAGGGGCCCCGCTACGAGCAGTACTTC.

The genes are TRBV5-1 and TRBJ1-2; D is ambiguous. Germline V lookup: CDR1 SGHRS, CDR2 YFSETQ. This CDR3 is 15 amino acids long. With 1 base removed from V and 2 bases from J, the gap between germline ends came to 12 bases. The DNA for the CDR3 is TGCGCCAGCAGCTTGTCGCCTGGAGGGAACTATGGCTACACCTTC. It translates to CASSLSPGGNYGYTF.

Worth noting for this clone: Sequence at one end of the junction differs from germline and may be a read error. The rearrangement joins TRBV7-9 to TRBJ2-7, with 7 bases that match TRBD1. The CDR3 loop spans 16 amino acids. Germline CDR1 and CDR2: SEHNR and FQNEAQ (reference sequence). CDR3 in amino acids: CSSSPGSGTVTYEQYF. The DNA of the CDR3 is TGTTCCAGCAGCCCCGGGTCCGGGACAGTTACCTACGAGCAGTACTTC.

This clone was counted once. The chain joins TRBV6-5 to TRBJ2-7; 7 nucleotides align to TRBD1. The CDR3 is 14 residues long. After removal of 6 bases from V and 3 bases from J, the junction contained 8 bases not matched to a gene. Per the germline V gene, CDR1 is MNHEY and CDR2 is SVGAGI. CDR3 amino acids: CASSPGQNNYEQYF. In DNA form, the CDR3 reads TGTGCCAGCAGCCCGGGACAGAACAACTACGAGCAGTACTTC.

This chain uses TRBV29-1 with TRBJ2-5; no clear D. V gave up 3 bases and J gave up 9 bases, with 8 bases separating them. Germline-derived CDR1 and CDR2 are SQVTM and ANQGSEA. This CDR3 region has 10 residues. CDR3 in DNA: TGCAGCGTTGATCCCCGGGCCCAGTACTTC. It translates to CSVDPRAQYF. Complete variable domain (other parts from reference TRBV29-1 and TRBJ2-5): SAVISQKPSRDICQRGTSLTIQCQVDSQVTMMFWYRQQPGQSLTLIATANQGSEATYESGFVIDKFPISRPNLTFSTLTVSNMSPEDSSIYLCSVDPRAQYFGPGTRLLVL.

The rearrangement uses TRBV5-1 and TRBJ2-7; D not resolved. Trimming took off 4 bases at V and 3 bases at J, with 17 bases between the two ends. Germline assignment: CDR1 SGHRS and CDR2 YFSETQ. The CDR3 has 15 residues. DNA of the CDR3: TGCGCCAGCAGCGGAAGTTCTGACGCAGGCTACGAGCAGTACTTC. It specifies CASSGSSDAGYEQYF.

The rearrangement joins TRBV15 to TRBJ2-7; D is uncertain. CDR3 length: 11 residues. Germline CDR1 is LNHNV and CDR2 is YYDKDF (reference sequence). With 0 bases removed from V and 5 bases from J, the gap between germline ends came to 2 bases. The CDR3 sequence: CATSRDNEQYF. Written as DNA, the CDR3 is TGTGCCACCAGCAGAGATAACGAGCAGTACTTC.

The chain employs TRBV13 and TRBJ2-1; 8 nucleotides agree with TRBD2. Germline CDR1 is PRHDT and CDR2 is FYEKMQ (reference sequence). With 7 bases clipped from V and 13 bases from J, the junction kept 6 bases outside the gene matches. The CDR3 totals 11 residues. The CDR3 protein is CASTSGGNQFF. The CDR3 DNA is TGTGCCAGCACCTCGGGGGGGAATCAGTTCTTC. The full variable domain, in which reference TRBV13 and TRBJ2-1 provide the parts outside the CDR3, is AAGVIQSPRHLIKEKRETATLKCYPIPRHDTVYWYQQGPGQDPQFLISFYEKMQSDKGSIPDRFSAQQFSDYHSELNMSSLELGDSALYFCASTSGGNQFFGPGTRLTVL.

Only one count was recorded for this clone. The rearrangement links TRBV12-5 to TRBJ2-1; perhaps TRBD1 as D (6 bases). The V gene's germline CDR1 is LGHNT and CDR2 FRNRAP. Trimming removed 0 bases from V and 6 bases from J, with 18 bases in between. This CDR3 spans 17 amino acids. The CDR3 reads CASGLVQGTFRFNEQFF. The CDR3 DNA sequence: TGTGCTAGTGGTTTGGTACAAGGGACATTTAGGTTCAATGAGCAGTTCTTC.

The CDR3 spells CASSVARDSSTDTQYF. The CDR3 coding sequence is TGTGCCAGCAGCGTAGCCCGGGACAGTTCCACAGATACGCAGTATTTT. The rearrangement joins TRBV9 to TRBJ2-3, with 7 bases that match TRBD1. The CDR3 length is 16 residues. From germline, CDR1 is SGDLS and CDR2 YYNGEE. V shed 0 bases, J shed 2 bases, and the junction held 6 bases outside the gene matches.

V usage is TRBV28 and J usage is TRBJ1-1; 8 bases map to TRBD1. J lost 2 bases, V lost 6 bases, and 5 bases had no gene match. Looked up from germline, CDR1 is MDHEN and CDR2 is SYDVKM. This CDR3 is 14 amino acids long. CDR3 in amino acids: CASSLDRENTEAFF. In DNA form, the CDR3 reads TGTGCCAGCAGCTTGGACAGGGAAAACACTGAAGCTTTCTTT.

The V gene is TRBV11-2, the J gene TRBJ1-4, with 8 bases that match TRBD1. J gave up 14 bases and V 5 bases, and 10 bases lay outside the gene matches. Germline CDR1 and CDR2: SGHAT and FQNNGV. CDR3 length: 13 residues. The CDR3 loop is CASSPGQGILLFF. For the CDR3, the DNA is TGTGCCAGCAGCCCCGGACAGGGTATTCTGCTGTTTTTT.

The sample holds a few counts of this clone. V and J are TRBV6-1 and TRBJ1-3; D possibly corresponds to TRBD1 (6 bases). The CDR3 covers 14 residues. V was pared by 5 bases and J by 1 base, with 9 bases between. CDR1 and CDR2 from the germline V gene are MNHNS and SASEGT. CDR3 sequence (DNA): TGTGCCAGCAGTAAGACAGGTTCTGGAAACACCATATATTTT. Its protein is CASSKTGSGNTIYF.

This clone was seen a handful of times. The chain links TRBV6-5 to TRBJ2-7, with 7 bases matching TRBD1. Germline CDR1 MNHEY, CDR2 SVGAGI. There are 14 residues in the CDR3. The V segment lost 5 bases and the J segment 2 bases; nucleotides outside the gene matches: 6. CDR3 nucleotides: TGTGCCAGCAGTAGACAGGGTTTTGCCTACGAGCAGTACTTC. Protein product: CASSRQGFAYEQYF.

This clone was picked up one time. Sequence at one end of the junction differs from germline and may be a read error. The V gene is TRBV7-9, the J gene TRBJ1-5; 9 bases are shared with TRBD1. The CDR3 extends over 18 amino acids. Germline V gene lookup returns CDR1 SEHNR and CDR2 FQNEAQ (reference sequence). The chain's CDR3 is CASSFGDTGGVWNQPQHF. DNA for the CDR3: TGTGCCAGTAGCTTTGGAGATACAGGGGGCGTTTGGAATCAGCCCCAGCATTTT. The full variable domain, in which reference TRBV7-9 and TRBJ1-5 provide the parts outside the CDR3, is DTGVSQNPRHKITKRGQNVTFRCDPISEHNRLYWYRQTLGQGPEFLTYFQNEAQLEKSRLLSDRFSAERPKGSFSTLEIQRTEQGDSAMYLCASSFGDTGGVWNQPQHFGDGTRLSIL.

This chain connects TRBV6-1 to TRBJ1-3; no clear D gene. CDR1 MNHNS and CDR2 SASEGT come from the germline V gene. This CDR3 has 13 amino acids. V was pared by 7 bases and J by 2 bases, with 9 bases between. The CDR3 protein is CASKEGAGNTIYF. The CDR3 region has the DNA TGTGCCAGCAAAGAGGGAGCTGGAAACACCATATATTTT.

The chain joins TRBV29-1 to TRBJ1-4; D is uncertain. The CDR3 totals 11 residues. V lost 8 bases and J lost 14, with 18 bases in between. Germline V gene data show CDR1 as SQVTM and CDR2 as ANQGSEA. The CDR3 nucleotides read TGCAGCTTTGGGGAGGGCAGCGGGCTGTTTTTT. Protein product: CSFGEGSGLFF.

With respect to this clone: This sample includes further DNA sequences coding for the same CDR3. The CDR3 DNA reads as TGTGCCAGCAGCCCCGGATTAACGGGGGAGCAGTACTTC. Protein sequence: CASSPGLTGEQYF. The chain recombines TRBV6-5 with TRBJ2-7; tentative D call: TRBD2 (5 bases). The CDR3 runs 13 residues. Trimming shortened V by 6 bases and J by 7 bases, and 16 bases separated the two germline ends. Germline values: CDR1 MNHEY, CDR2 SVGAGI.

In nucleotides, the CDR3 is TGTGCCAGCAGCCGGGCGGGGGAGCAGTACTTC. This sequence encodes CASSRAGEQYF. This sequence joins TRBV27 and TRBJ2-7; perhaps TRBD2 as D (6 bases). Germline assignment: CDR1 MNHEY and CDR2 SMNVEV (reference sequence). V was cut by 6 bases and J by 7 bases, with 10 bases left in between. CDR3 size: 11 residues.

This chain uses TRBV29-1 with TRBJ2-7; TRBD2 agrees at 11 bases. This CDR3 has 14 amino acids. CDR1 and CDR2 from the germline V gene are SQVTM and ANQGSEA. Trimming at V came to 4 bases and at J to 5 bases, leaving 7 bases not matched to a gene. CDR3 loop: CSVGNLAGGDEQYF. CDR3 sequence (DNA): TGCAGCGTTGGAAATCTAGCGGGAGGCGACGAGCAGTACTTC.

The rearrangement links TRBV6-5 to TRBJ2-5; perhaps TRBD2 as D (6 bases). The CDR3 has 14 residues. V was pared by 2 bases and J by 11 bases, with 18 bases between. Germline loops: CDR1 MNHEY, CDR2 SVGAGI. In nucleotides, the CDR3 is TGTGCCAGCAGTTACCATACGGGGGATAGGGAGCAGTACTTC. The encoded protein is CASSYHTGDREQYF.

CDR3 amino acids: CASSHRTAPSNQPQHF. CDR3 DNA: TGTGCCAGCAGCCACCGGACAGCCCCCAGCAATCAGCCCCAGCATTTT. J is TRBJ1-5 and V is TRBV5-4; D perhaps matches TRBD1 (6 bases). Germline loops: CDR1 SGHNT, CDR2 YYREEE (reference sequence). Trimming removed 4 bases from V and 1 base from J, with 15 bases in between. This CDR3 has 16 amino acids.